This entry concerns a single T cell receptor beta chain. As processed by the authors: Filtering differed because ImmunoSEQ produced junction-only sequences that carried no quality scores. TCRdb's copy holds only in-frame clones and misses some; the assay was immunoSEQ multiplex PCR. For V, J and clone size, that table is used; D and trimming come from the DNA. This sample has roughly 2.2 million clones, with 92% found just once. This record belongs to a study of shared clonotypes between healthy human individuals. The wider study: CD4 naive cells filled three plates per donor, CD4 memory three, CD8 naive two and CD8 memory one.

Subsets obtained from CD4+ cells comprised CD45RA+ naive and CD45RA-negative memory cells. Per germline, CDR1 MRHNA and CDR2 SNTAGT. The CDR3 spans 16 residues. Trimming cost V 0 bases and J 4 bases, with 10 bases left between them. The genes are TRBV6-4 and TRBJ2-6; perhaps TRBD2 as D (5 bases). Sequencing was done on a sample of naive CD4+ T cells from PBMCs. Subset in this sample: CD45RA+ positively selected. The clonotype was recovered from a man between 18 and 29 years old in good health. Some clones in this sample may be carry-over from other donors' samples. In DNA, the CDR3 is TGTGCCAGCAGTGACTCCGGGGAGCCCGGGGCCAACGTCCTGACTTTC. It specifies CASSDSGEPGANVLTF.